Listed below are T cell receptor beta chains from one sample, sequenced in a study of shared clonotypes between healthy human individuals. Some clones are missing from TCRdb's copy, which holds only in-frame ones; the method was immunoSEQ multiplex PCR. The data hold 850,000 to 1,200,000 clones, with about 70% observed a single time. The sequenced sample was memory CD4+ T cells sorted from blood. The source of these receptors is a man aged 18-30 years in good health. CDR3s include the opening cysteine and the closing phenylalanine or tryptophan.

j_gene | v_gene | CDR3aa
TRBJ2-7 | TRBV7-2 | CASRPQGAGEQYF
TRBJ1-2 | TRBV28 | CASSLGFNGYTF
TRBJ1-3 | TRBV18 | CASSPDLAGNTIYF
TRBJ2-5 | TRBV7-2 | CASSPPWGSGETQYF
TRBJ2-1 | TRBV6-5 | CASSFLGLANEQFF
TRBJ1-5 | TRBV5-1 | CASSREGYSNQPQHF
TRBJ2-7 | TRBV11-3 | CASSQQGAGQYF
TRBJ2-7 | TRBV30 | CAWTLTSGRGEQYF
TRBJ2-1 | TRBV5-5 | CASSWTRYNEQFF
TRBJ1-4 | TRBV7-2 | CASSLNSGTGAEKLFF
TRBJ2-2 | TRBV7-2 | CASSLMTRATGELFF
TRBJ2-7 | TRBV6-1 | CASSFGLVGYEQYF
TRBJ1-3 | TRBV9 | CASSHTGAGNTIYF
TRBJ2-2 | TRBV19 | CASSTRTTGELFF
TRBJ2-5 | TRBV4-3 | CASSQDETTETQYF
TRBJ2-7 | TRBV7-6 | CASSPLGTINYEQYF
TRBJ2-3 | TRBV5-4 | CASSLGGLRGTDTQYF
TRBJ1-2 | TRBV28 | CASSKRNYGYTF
TRBJ1-1 | TRBV28 | CASSSSTRHSTEAFF
TRBJ2-1 | TRBV7-9 | CASSPPPHNEQFF
TRBJ2-1 | TRBV7-2 | CASSFFGTREQFF
TRBJ2-5 | TRBV5-4 | CASSLGGAGEGETQYF
TRBJ1-1 | TRBV15 | CATRGDRDGTEAFF
TRBJ2-5 | TRBV2 | CASRVSGRVETQYF
TRBJ1-6 | TRBV11-2 | CASSVLGQWVHF
TRBJ2-3 | TRBV30 | CAWSVRGDTQYF
TRBJ2-1 | TRBV18 | CASSPRAKNFDEQFF
TRBJ1-6 | TRBV5-1 | CASSLQGQGAVNSPLHF
TRBJ2-5 | TRBV5-1 | CASSLWEQESGKVLVETQYF